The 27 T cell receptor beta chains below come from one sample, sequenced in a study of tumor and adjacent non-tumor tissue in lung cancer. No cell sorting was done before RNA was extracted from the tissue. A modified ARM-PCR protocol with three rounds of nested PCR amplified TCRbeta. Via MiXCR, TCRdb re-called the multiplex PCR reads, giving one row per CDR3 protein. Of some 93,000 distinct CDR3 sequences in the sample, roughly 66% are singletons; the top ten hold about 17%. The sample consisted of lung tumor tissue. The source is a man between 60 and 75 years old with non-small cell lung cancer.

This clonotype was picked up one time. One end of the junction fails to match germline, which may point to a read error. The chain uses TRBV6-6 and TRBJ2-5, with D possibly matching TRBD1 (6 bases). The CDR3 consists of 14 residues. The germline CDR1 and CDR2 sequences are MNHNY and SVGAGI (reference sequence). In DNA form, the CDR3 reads TGTACCAGCAGTTACTCAGCAGGGGTAGAGACCCATTACTTT. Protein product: CTSSYSAGVETHYF.

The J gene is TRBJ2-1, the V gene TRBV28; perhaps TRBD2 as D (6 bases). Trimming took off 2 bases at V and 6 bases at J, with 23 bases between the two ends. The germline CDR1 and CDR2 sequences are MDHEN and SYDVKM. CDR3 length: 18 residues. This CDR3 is CASSLKLVGWRAINEQFF. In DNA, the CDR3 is TGTGCCAGCAGTTTAAAATTGGTTGGCTGGAGGGCCATCAATGAGCAGTTCTTC.

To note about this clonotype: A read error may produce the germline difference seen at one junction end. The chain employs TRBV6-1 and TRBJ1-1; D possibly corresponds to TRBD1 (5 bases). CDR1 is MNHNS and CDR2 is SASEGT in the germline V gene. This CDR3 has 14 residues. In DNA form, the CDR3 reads TGTGCCAGCATGCCTCCCCGGGGGGTTACTGAAGTTTTCTTT. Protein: CASMPPRGVTEVFF.

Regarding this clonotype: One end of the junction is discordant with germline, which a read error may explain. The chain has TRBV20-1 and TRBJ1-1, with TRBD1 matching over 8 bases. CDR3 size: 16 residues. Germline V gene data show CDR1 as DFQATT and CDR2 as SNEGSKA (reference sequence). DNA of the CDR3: TGCAGTGCTAGAGATTTTACAGGGGGGTCGAACGCTGAAGCCTTCTTC. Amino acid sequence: CSARDFTGGSNAEAFF.

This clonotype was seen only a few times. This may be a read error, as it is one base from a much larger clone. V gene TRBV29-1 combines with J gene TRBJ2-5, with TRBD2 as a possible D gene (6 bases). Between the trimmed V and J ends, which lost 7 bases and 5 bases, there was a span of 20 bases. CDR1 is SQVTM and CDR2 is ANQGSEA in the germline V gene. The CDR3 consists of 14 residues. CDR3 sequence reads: CSASAGIRAETQYF. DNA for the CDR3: TGCAGCGCTTCTGCGGGGATAAGGGCCGAGACCCAGTACTTC.

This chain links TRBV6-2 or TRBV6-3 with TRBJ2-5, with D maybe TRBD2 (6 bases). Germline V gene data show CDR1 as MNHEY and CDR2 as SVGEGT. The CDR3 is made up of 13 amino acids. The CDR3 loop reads CVSSWGSGETQYF. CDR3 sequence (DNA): TGTGTCAGTAGTTGGGGTAGCGGAGAGACCCAGTACTTC.

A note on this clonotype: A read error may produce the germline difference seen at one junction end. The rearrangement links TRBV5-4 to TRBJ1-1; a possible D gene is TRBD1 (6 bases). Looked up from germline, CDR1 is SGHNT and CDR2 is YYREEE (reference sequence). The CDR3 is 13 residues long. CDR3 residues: CASSNDRNAEAFF. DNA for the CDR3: TGTGCCAGCAGCAATGACAGGAACGCTGAAGCTTTCTTT. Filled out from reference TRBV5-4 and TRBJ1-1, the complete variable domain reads ETGVTQSPTHLIKTRGQQVTLRCSSQSGHNTVSWYQQALGQGPQFIFQYYREEENGRGNFPPRFSGLQFPNYSSELNVNALELDDSALYLCASSNDRNAEAFFGQGTRLTVV.

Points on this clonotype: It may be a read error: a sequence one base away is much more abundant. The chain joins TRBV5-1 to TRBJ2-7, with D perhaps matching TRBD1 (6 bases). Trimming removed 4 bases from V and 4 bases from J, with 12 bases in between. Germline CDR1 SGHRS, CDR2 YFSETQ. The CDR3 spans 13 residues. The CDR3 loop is CASSPDRLYEQYF. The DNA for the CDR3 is TGCGCCAGCAGCCCCGACAGGTTGTACGAGCAGTACTTC.

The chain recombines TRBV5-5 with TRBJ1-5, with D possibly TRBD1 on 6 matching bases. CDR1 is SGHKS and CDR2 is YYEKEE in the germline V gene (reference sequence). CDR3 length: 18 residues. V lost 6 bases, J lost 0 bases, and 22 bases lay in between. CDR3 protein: CASISFPTGSLSNQPQHF. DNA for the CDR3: TGTGCCAGCATCTCGTTTCCCACAGGGTCTCTTAGCAATCAGCCCCAGCATTTT. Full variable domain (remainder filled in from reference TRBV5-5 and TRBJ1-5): DAGVTQSPTHLIKTRGQQVTLRCSPISGHKSVSWYQQVLGQGPQFIFQYYEKEERGRGNFPDRFSARQFPNYSSELNVNALLLGDSALYLCASISFPTGSLSNQPQHFGDGTRLSIL.

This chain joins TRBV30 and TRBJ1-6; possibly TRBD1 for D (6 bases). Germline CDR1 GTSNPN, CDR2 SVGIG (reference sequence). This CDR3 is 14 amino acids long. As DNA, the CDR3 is TGTGCTCTGGCTACAGGGTGGGATAATTCACCCCTCCACTTT. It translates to CALATGWDNSPLHF. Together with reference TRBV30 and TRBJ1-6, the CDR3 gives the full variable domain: SQTIHQWPATLVQPVGSPLSLECTVEGTSNPNLYWYRQAAGRGLQLLFYSVGIGQISSEVPQNLSASRPQDRQFILSSKKLLLSDSGFYLCALATGWDNSPLHFGNGTRLTVT.

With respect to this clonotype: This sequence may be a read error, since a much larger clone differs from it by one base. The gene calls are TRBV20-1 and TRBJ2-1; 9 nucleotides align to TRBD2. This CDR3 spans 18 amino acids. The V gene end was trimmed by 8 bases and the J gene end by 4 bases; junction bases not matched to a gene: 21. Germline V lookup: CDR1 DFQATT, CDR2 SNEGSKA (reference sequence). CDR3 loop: CSSTPRLAGPRAYNEQFF. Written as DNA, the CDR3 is TGCAGTTCTACTCCGCGTCTAGCGGGGCCTCGGGCTTACAATGAGCAGTTCTTC.

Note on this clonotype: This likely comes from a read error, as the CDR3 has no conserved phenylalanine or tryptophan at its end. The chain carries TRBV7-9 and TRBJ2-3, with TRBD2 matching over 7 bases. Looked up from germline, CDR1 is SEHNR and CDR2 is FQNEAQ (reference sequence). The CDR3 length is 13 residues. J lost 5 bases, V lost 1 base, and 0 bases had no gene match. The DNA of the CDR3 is TGTGCCAGCAGCTTAGTAGCGGGAGATACGCAGTATTTG. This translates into CASSLVAGDTQYL.

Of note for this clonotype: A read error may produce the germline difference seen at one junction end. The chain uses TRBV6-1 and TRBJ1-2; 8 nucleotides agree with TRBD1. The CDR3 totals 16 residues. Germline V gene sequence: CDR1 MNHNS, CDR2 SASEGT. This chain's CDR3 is CTRTRDRSPVNYGYTF. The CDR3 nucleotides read TGTACCAGAACCAGGGACAGGAGTCCCGTCAACTATGGCTACACCTTC.

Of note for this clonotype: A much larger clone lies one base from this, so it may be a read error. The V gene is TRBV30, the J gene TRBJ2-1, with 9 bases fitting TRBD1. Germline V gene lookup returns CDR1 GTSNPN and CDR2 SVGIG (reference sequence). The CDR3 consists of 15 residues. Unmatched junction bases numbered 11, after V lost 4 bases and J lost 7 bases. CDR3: CAWNRVGQGRNEQFF. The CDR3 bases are TGTGCCTGGAATAGAGTAGGACAGGGGAGAAATGAGCAGTTCTTC.

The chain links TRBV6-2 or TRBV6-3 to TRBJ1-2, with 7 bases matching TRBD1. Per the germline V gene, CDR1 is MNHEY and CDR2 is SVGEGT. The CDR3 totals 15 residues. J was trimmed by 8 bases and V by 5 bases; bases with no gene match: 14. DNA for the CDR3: TGTGCCAGCAGTCGAAGGACAGGAGGGATAGGGGGCTACACCTTC. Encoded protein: CASSRRTGGIGGYTF.

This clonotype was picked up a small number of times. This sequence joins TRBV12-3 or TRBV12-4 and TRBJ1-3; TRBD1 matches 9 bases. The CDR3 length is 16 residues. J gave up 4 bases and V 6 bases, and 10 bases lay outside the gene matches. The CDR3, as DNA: TGTGCCAGCAGCTCCTGGGACAGGGTATTCGGAAACACCATATATTTT. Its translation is CASSSWDRVFGNTIYF.

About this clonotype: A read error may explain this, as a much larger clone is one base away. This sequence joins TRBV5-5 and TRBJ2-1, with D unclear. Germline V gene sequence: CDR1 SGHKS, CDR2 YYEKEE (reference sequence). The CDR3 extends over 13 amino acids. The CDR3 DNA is TGTGCCAGCAGCTTGAGGTCTCGCAATGAGCAGTCCTTC. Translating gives CASSLRSRNEQSF.

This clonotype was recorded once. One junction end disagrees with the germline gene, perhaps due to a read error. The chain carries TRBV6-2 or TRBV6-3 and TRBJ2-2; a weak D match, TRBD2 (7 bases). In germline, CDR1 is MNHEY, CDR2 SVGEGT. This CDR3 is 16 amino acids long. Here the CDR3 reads CASKGRGGPNTGELVF. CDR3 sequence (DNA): TGTGCCAGCAAGGGGAGGGGGGGGCCGAACACCGGGGAGCTGGTTTTT.

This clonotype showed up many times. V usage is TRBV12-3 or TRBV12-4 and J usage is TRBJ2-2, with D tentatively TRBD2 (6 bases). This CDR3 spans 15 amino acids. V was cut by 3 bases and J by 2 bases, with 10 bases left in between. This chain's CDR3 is CASSFTGTNTGELFF. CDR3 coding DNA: TGTGCCAGCAGTTTCACCGGGACTAACACCGGGGAGCTGTTTTTT.

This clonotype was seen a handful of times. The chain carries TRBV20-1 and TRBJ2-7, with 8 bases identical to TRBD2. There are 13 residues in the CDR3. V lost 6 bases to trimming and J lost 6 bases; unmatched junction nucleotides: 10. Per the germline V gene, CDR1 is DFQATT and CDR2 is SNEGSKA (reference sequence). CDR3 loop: CSARPLAGPEQYF. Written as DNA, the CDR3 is TGCAGTGCCAGACCCTTAGCGGGACCCGAGCAGTACTTC.

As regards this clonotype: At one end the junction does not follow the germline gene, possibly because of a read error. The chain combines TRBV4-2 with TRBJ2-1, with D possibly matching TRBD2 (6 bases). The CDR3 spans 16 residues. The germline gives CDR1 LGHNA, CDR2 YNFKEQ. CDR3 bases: TGTGCCAGCAGCCAAGAAGGTAGCGGCTCCTACAATGAGCAGCACTTC. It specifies CASSQEGSGSYNEQHF.

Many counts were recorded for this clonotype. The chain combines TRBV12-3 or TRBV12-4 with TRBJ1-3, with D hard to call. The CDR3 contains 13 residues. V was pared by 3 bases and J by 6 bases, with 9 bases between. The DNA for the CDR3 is TGTGCCAGCAGTTTTTCCCTGGAAAACACCATATATTTT. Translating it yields CASSFSLENTIYF.

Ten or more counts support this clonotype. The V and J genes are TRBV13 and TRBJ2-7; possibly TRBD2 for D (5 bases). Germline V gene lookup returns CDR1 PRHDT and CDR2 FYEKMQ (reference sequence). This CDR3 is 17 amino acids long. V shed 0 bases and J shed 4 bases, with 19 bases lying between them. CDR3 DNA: TGTGCCAGCAGCTTAGGAAACGGAATCCAAGCGGTTTACGAGCAGTACTTC. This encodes CASSLGNGIQAVYEQYF.

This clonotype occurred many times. The CDR3 sequence: CASSAWTGNNQPQHF. CDR3 nucleotide sequence: TGTGCCAGCAGCGCATGGACAGGGAACAATCAGCCCCAGCATTTT. V is TRBV7-8 and J is TRBJ1-5; TRBD1 matches at 8 bases. Germline CDR1 and CDR2: SGHVS and FQNEAQ. V gave up 5 bases and J gave up 3 bases; unmatched junction bases: 6. The CDR3 spans 15 residues.

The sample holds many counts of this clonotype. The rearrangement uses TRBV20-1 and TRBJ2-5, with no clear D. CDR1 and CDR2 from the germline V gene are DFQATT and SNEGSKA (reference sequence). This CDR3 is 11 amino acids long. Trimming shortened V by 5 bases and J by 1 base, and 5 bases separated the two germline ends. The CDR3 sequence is CSALLQETQYF. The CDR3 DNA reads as TGCAGTGCTCTTCTCCAAGAGACCCAGTACTTC.

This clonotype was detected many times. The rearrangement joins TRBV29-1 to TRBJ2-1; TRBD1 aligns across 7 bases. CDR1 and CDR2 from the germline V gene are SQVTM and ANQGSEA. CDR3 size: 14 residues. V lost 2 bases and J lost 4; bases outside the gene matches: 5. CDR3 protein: CSVEHGQVYNEQFF. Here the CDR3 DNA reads TGCAGCGTTGAACATGGACAGGTTTACAATGAGCAGTTCTTC.

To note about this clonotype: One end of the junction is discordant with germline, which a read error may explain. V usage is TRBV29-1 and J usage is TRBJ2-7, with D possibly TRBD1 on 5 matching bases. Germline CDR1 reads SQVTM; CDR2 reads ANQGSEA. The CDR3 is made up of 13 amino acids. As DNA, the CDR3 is TGCACCGTTCTCTACAGGACGAACTACGAGCAGTACTTC. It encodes CTVLYRTNYEQYF.